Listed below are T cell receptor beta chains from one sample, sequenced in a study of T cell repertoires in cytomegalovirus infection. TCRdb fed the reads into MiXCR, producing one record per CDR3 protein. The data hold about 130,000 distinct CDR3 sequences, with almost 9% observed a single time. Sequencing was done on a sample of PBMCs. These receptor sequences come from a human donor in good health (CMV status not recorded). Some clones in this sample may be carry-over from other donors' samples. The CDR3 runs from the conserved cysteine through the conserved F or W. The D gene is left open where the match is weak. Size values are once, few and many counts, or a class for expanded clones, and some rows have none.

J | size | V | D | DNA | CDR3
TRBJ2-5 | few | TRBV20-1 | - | TGCAGTGCTAGAGCGGACTTCCCCGCGGAGACCCAGTACTTC | CSARADFPAETQYF
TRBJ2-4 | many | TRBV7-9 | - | TGTGCCAGCAGCTTAACAGGCCTAAAAAACATTCAGTACTTC | CASSLTGLKNIQYF
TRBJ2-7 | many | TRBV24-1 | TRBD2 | TGTGCCACCAGTGACTCGACGGGAGCTAGCGGGGTTAGCTACGAGCAGTACTTC | CATSDSTGASGVSYEQYF
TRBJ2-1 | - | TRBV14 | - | TGTGCCAGCAGCCAAGATCCCGGGCCCTACAATGAGCAGTTCTTC | CASSQDPGPYNEQFF
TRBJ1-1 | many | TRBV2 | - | TGTGCCAGCAGTGAGTTCTGGACCCTAAACACTGAAGCTTTCTTT | CASSEFWTLNTEAFF
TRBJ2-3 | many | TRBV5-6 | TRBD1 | TGTGCCAGCAGCTCCCCTGGGGGACAGGGAATGTATTTT | CASSSPGGQGMYF
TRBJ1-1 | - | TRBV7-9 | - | TGTGCCAGCAGCTTAGATTTCACTGAAGCTTTCTTT | CASSLDFTEAFF
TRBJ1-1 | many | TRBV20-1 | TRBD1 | TGCAGTGCTGCAGGGGGGGCCAACACTGAAGCTTTCTTT | CSAAGGANTEAFF
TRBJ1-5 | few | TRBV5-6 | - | TGTGCCAGCAGCTCCCCCTGGGAGCCCCAGCATTTT | CASSSPWEPQHF
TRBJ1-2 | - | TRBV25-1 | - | TGTGCCAGCAGTACCGGGATCCCTTCCGCCGGCTACACCTTC | CASSTGIPSAGYTF
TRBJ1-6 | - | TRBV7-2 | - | TGTGCCAGCAGCTTAGGCACGGTGTGCTCCTATAATTCACCCCTCCACTTT | CASSLGTVCSYNSPLHF
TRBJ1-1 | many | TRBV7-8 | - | TGTGCCAGCAGCTTAGTGGAGTGGAGAACGGGAGAAGCTTTCTTT | CASSLVEWRTGEAFF
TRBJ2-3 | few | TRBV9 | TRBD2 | TGTGCCAGCAGCGTAGCGTCTAGCGGGGGGCCCGCACAGTATTTT | CASSVASSGGPAQYF
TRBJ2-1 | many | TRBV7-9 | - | TGTGCCAGCAGCTTTACGGTGTCTAAGTACAATGAGCAGTTCTTC | CASSFTVSKYNEQFF
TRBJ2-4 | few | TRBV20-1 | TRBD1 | TGCAGCCCCCGGGACAGTTTAGCCAAAAACATTCAGTACTTC | CSPRDSLAKNIQYF
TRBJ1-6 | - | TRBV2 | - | TGTGCCAGCAGTGCAATAGGGGCCGGTTCACCCCTCCACTTT | CASSAIGAGSPLHF
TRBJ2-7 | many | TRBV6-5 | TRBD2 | TGTGCCAGCAGTTCCATGGGAGCGGGGGAAAATGAGCAGTACTTC | CASSSMGAGENEQYF
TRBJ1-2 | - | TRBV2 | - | TGTGCCAGCAGTTCTACAGGAATCTACACCTTC | CASSSTGIYTF
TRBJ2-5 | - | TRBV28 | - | TGTGCCAGCAGTTTAGTGGAGGGGTGGGAGACCCAGTACTTC | CASSLVEGWETQYF
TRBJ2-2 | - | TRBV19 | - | TGTGCCAGTAGCCCGTTGGGGGCGGCGGGGGAGCTGTTTTTT | CASSPLGAAGELFF
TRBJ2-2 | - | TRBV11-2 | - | TGTGCCAGCAGCCCCAGGGACAAAACCGGGGAGCTGTTTTTT | CASSPRDKTGELFF
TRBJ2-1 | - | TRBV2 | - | TGTGCCAGCAGGAGGGGTGGGGGGCCCAACAATGAGCAGTTCTTC | CASRRGGGPNNEQFF
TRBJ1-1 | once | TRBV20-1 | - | TGCAGTGCTAGAGACCCAAAAGGGGAAGTGCCTACTGAAGCTTTCTTT | CSARDPKGEVPTEAFF
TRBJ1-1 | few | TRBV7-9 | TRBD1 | TGTGCCAGCAGCTTCGCCGAGACAGGGGGAAATGCTTTCTTT | CASSFAETGGNAFF
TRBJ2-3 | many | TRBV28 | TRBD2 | TGTGCCAGCAGTCCGCGGACTAGCGGGGCGATTGCAGATACGCAGTATTTT | CASSPRTSGAIADTQYF
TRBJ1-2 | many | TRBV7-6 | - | TGTGCCAGCAGCACCCAGGGTGGCGGCTACACCTTC | CASSTQGGGYTF